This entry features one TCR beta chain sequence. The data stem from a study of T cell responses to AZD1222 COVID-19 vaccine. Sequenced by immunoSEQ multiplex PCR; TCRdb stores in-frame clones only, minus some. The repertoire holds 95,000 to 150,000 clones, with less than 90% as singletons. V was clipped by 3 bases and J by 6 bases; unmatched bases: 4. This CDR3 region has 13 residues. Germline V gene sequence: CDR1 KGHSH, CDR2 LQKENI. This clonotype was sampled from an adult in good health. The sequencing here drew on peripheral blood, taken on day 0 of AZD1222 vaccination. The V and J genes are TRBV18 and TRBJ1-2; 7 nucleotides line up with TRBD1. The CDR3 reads CASSPETGDGYTF. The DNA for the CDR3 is TGTGCCAGCTCACCGGAAACAGGGGATGGCTACACCTTC. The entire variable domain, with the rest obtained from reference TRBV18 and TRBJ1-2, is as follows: NAGVMQNPRHLVRRRGQEARLRCSPMKGHSHVYWYRQLPEEGLKFMVYLQKENIIDESGMPKERFSAEFPKEGPSILRIQQVVRGDSAAYFCASSPETGDGYTFGSGTRLTVV.